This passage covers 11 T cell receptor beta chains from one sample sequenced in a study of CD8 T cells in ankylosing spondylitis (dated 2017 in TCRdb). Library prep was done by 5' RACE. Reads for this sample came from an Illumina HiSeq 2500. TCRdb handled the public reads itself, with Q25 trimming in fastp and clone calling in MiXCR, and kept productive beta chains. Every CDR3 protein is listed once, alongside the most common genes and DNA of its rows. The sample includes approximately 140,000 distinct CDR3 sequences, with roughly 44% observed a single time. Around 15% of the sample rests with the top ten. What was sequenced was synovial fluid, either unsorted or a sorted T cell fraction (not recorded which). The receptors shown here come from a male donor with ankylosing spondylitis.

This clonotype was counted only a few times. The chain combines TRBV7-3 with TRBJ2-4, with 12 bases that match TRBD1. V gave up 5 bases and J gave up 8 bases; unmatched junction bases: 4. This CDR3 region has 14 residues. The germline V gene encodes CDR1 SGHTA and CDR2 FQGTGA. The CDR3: CASSAGQGAYIQYF. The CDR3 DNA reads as TGTGCCAGCAGCGCGGGACAGGGGGCTTACATTCAGTACTTC.

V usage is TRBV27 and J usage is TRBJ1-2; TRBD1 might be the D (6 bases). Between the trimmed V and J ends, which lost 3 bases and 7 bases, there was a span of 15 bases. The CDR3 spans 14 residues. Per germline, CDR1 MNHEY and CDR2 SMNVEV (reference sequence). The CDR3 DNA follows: TGTGCCAGCAGTTTTCTAGGCAGGGGAGGTGGCTACACCTTC. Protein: CASSFLGRGGGYTF.

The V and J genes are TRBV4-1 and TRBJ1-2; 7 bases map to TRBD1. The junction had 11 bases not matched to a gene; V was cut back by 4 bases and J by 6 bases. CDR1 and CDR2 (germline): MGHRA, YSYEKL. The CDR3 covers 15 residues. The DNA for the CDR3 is TGCGCCAGCAGCCTCACCGGGACAGAGCTAAATGGCTACACCTTC. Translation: CASSLTGTELNGYTF.

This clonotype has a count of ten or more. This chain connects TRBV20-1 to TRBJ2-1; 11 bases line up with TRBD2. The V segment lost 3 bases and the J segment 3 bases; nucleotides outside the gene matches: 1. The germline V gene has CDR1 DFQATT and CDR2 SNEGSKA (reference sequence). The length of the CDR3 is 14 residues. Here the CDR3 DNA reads TGCAGTGCTAGTAGCGGGAGGGACTACAATGAGCAGTTCTTC. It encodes CSASSGRDYNEQFF.

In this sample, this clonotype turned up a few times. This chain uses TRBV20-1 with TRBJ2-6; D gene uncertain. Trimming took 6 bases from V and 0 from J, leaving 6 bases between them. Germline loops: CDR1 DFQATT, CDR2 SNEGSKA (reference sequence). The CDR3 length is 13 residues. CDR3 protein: CSARHSGANVLTF. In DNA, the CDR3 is TGCAGTGCAAGACACTCTGGGGCCAACGTCCTGACTTTC.

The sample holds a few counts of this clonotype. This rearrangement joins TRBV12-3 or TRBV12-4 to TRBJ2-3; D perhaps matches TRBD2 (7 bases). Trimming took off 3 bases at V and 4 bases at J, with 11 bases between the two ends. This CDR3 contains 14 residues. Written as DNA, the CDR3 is TGTGCCAGCAGTTTCCGGGGGGCATCAGATACGCAGTATTTT. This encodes CASSFRGASDTQYF.

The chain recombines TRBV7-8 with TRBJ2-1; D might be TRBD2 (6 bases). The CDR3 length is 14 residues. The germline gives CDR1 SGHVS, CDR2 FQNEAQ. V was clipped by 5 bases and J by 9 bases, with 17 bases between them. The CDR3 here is CASSAGVMGGEQFF. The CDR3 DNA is TGTGCCAGCAGCGCCGGGGTGATGGGGGGTGAGCAGTTCTTC.

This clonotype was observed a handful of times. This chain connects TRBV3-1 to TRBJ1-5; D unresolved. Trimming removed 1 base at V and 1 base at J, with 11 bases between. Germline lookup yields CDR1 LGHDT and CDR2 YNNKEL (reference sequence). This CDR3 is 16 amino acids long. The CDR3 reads CASSQGGEGSNQPQHF. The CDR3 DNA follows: TGTGCCAGCAGCCAAGGTGGGGAGGGCAGCAATCAGCCCCAGCATTTT.

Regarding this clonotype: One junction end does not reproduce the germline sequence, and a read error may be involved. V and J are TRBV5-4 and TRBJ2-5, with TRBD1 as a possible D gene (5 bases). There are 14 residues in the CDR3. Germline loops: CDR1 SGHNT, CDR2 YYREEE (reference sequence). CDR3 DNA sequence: TGTGCCAGCAACTTGGAAGGGGTTGAGGAGACCCAGTACTTC. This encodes CASNLEGVEETQYF. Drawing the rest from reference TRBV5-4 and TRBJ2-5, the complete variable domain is ETGVTQSPTHLIKTRGQQVTLRCSSQSGHNTVSWYQQALGQGPQFIFQYYREEENGRGNFPPRFSGLQFPNYSSELNVNALELDDSALYLCASNLEGVEETQYFGPGTRLLVL.

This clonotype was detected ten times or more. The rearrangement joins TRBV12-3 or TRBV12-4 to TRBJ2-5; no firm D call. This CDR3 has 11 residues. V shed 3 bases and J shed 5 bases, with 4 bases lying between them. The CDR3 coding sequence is TGTGCCAGCAGTTTGGGGGAGACCCAGTACTTC. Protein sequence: CASSLGETQYF.

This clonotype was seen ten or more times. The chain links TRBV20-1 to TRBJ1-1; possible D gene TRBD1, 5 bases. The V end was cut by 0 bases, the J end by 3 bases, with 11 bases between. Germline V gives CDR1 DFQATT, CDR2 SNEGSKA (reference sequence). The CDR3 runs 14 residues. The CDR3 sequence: CSARDGAGDTEAFF. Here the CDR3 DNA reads TGCAGTGCTAGAGATGGGGCGGGGGACACTGAAGCTTTCTTT.